These T cell receptor beta chains were read from a single sample in a study of control samples from healthy donors and cancer patients. TCRdb keeps only in-frame clones here, not all; method: immunoSEQ multiplex PCR. The table records about 94,000 clones, about nine tenths of them present only once. Sequencing was carried out using blood. These receptor sequences come from a woman under 30 in good health. Each CDR3 is given with its conserved first and last residue. The order of the fields is clone size, V gene, D gene, J gene, CDR3 DNA, CDR3 protein. The D gene is left open where the match is weak. The listing skips clone size in some rows; elsewhere it reads once, few, many or a size class.

size: -
V: TRBV3-1/TRBV3-2
D: -
J: TRBJ1-2
DNA: TGTGCCAGCAGCGAGGGGCCCTCCCAGGAGGGCTACACCTTC
CDR3: CASSEGPSQEGYTF

size: -
V: TRBV19
D: TRBD1
J: TRBJ1-4
DNA: TGTGCCAGTAGTTGGCAGGGGGGCCCAACTAATGAAAAACTGTTTTTT
CDR3: CASSWQGGPTNEKLFF

size: -
V: TRBV7-9
D: TRBD1
J: TRBJ1-2
DNA: TGTGCCAGCAGCTTAGGCAGGGGGCAATATGGCTACACCTTC
CDR3: CASSLGRGQYGYTF

size: -
V: TRBV15
D: -
J: TRBJ1-1
DNA: TGTGCCACCAGCAGAGACAAAGTGAGTAACACTGAAGCTTTCTTT
CDR3: CATSRDKVSNTEAFF

size: -
V: TRBV6-5
D: -
J: TRBJ1-6
DNA: TGTGCCAGCAGTTACGGCAGGCAAGATAATTCACCCCTCCACTTT
CDR3: CASSYGRQDNSPLHF

size: -
V: TRBV20-1
D: TRBD1
J: TRBJ1-1
DNA: TGCAGTGCTTCCGATGACAGGGGAGCTTTCTTT
CDR3: CSASDDRGAFF

size: -
V: TRBV3-1/TRBV3-2
D: TRBD2
J: TRBJ2-6
DNA: TGTGCCAGCAGCCTCCGGACTAGCGGGGGGCCAGGGGCCAACGTCCTGACTTTC
CDR3: CASSLRTSGGPGANVLTF

size: -
V: TRBV5-4
D: TRBD2
J: TRBJ2-1
DNA: TGTGCCAGCAGCCTTAGCGGGGGAACCTACAATGAGCAGTTCTTC
CDR3: CASSLSGGTYNEQFF

size: -
V: TRBV7-2
D: -
J: TRBJ1-2
DNA: TGTGCCAGCAGCTCCCAATGGCAGAGCGCCTATGGCTACACCTTC
CDR3: CASSSQWQSAYGYTF

size: -
V: TRBV18
D: TRBD1
J: TRBJ2-7
DNA: TGTGCCAGCTCACTAACGGGACAGCAATACGAGCAGTACTTC
CDR3: CASSLTGQQYEQYF

size: -
V: TRBV5-8
D: -
J: TRBJ2-7
DNA: TGTGCCAGCAGGTATGGGGGTGTTCCCTACGAGCAGTACTTC
CDR3: CASRYGGVPYEQYF

size: -
V: TRBV10-1
D: TRBD1
J: TRBJ1-1
DNA: TGCGCCAGCAGTGAGGCCAGGGGGCGCACTGAAGCTTTCTTT
CDR3: CASSEARGRTEAFF

size: -
V: TRBV7-6
D: -
J: TRBJ2-7
DNA: TGTGCCAGCAGCTTCGGACTTTACTACGAGCAGTACTTC
CDR3: CASSFGLYYEQYF

size: -
V: TRBV3-1/TRBV3-2
D: -
J: TRBJ1-2
DNA: TGTGCCAGCAGCAAGAGAACCCAGGGTCGTAATGGCTACACCTTC
CDR3: CASSKRTQGRNGYTF

size: -
V: TRBV6-5
D: -
J: TRBJ1-3
DNA: TGTGCCAGCAGAACCGCAGGGACTGGAAACACCATATATTTT
CDR3: CASRTAGTGNTIYF

size: -
V: TRBV10-3
D: -
J: TRBJ1-2
DNA: TGTGCCATCAGTGAGCGCGGTGCGGGGGGCAATGGCTACACCTTC
CDR3: CAISERGAGGNGYTF

size: -
V: TRBV5-6
D: -
J: TRBJ1-2
DNA: TGTGCCAGCAGCTTGGCAGGGTGGAACTATGGCTACACCTTC
CDR3: CASSLAGWNYGYTF

size: -
V: TRBV16
D: -
J: TRBJ1-3
DNA: TGTGCCAGCAGCCAATTATGGGGGAGCTCTGGAAACACCATATATTTT
CDR3: CASSQLWGSSGNTIYF

size: -
V: TRBV10-3
D: -
J: TRBJ2-2
DNA: TGTGCCATCAGTGATTTGGGGGGTAGCGGGGAGCTGTTTTTT
CDR3: CAISDLGGSGELFF

size: -
V: TRBV11-2
D: -
J: TRBJ1-1
DNA: TGTGCCAGCAGCTTAGAGTCAGATTACACTGAAGCTTTCTTT
CDR3: CASSLESDYTEAFF

size: -
V: TRBV5-1
D: -
J: TRBJ1-2
DNA: TGCGCCAGCAGCTTGGAAAACTATGGCTACACCTTC
CDR3: CASSLENYGYTF

size: -
V: TRBV6-5
D: TRBD1
J: TRBJ1-2
DNA: TGTGCCAGCAGTCCAGCAGGGGGGGGGCACTATGGCTACACCTTC
CDR3: CASSPAGGGHYGYTF

size: -
V: TRBV18
D: -
J: TRBJ1-2
DNA: TGTGCCAGCTCAGGACTGGGAGACGGCCACACCTTC
CDR3: CASSGLGDGHTF

size: once
V: TRBV4-1
D: -
J: TRBJ1-6
DNA: TGCGCCAGCAGCCCCCTACACGGCCAATTTAATTCACCCCTCCACTTT
CDR3: CASSPLHGQFNSPLHF

size: -
V: TRBV7-8
D: TRBD2
J: TRBJ2-7
DNA: TGTGCCAGCAGCTTACTTGTCACTAGCGGAGCCGTTAAGAGCTACGAGCAGTACTTC
CDR3: CASSLLVTSGAVKSYEQYF

size: -
V: TRBV7-2
D: -
J: TRBJ1-5
DNA: TGTGCCAGCAGCTCGAGGGATGGCAATCAGCCCCAGCATTTT
CDR3: CASSSRDGNQPQHF

size: -
V: TRBV5-5
D: TRBD1
J: TRBJ1-2
DNA: TGTGCCAGCAGCCCAGACAGGGTGGGCTATGGCTACACCTTC
CDR3: CASSPDRVGYGYTF

size: -
V: TRBV2
D: TRBD1
J: TRBJ2-7
DNA: TGTGCCAGCACCACGGGACAGGGCTACGAGCAGTACTTC
CDR3: CASTTGQGYEQYF

size: -
V: TRBV10-2
D: -
J: TRBJ1-2
DNA: TGCGCCAGCAGTGGGACTGGGCTCGGGGTCTATGGCTACACCTTC
CDR3: CASSGTGLGVYGYTF

size: once
V: TRBV6-5
D: -
J: TRBJ1-1
DNA: TGTGCCAGCAGTTTTAAGGGTACAGCTTTCTTT
CDR3: CASSFKGTAFF

size: -
V: TRBV5-5
D: -
J: TRBJ2-6
DNA: TGTGCCAGCAGCGTTGGGACACTTACTGGGGCCAACGTCCTGACTTTC
CDR3: CASSVGTLTGANVLTF

size: -
V: TRBV7-9
D: -
J: TRBJ1-5
DNA: TGTGCCGGGGCCTCGGGAGAGGAGGCTCAGCCCCAGCATTTT
CDR3: CAGASGEEAQPQHF

size: -
V: TRBV5-4
D: TRBD1
J: TRBJ2-7
DNA: TGTGCCAGCAGCCAAGGACAGGTCGAGGACGAGCAGTACTTC
CDR3: CASSQGQVEDEQYF

size: -
V: TRBV10-3
D: TRBD2
J: TRBJ2-7
DNA: TGTGCCATCAGTCGCCTCTTAGCGGGGGGGAATGAATACGAGCAGTACTTC
CDR3: CAISRLLAGGNEYEQYF

size: -
V: TRBV4-2
D: -
J: TRBJ1-4
DNA: TGTGCCAGCACCTCGACCTTAACCGTCGTTAATGAAAAACTGTTTTTT
CDR3: CASTSTLTVVNEKLFF

size: -
V: TRBV11-2
D: -
J: TRBJ2-7
DNA: TGTGCCAGCAGATCCTCAGGCGAGCAGTACTTC
CDR3: CASRSSGEQYF

size: -
V: TRBV19
D: -
J: TRBJ1-1
DNA: TGTGCCAGTAGTACGACAATGAACACTGAAGCTTTCTTT
CDR3: CASSTTMNTEAFF

size: -
V: TRBV6-6
D: TRBD1
J: TRBJ1-1
DNA: TGTGCCAGCAGAACCGGGACAGTACCGATGAACACTGAAGCTTTCTTT
CDR3: CASRTGTVPMNTEAFF

size: -
V: TRBV6-1
D: -
J: TRBJ1-2
DNA: TGTGCCAGCATTGGTCAAGATGGCTACACCTTC
CDR3: CASIGQDGYTF

size: -
V: TRBV5-1
D: TRBD2
J: TRBJ2-2
DNA: TGCGCCAGCAGCTACCTTAGCGGGCCCCTGGGGGAGCTGTTTTTT
CDR3: CASSYLSGPLGELFF

size: -
V: TRBV5-1
D: -
J: TRBJ1-2
DNA: TGCGCCAGCAGCTTGGATTCCGCGTCGGGGGGCTACACCTTC
CDR3: CASSLDSASGGYTF

size: once
V: TRBV5-4
D: TRBD2
J: TRBJ2-3
DNA: TGTGCCAGCAGCCCGTTTAGCGGGGTAAGCACAGATACGCAGTATTTT
CDR3: CASSPFSGVSTDTQYF

size: once
V: TRBV7-6
D: -
J: TRBJ1-5
DNA: TGTGCCAGCAGCTTAGTAGGTGCGGGTAATCAGCCCCAGCATTTT
CDR3: CASSLVGAGNQPQHF

size: once
V: TRBV19
D: TRBD1
J: TRBJ1-2
DNA: TGTGCCAGTAGTATTCAGGGACAGGCAAGCTATGGCTACACCTTC
CDR3: CASSIQGQASYGYTF

size: few
V: TRBV13
D: TRBD2
J: TRBJ2-1
DNA: TGTGCCAGCAGCTTTAGGTTAGCGGGAGTAGATGAGCAGTTCTTC
CDR3: CASSFRLAGVDEQFF

size: -
V: TRBV19
D: TRBD1
J: TRBJ1-2
DNA: TGTGCCAGTAGTTCACAGGGGGATCACTATGGCTACACCTTC
CDR3: CASSSQGDHYGYTF

size: -
V: TRBV6-5
D: -
J: TRBJ2-1
DNA: TGTGCCAGCAGTTCGTATGGGGCCGGGGGCAATGAGCAGTTCTTC
CDR3: CASSSYGAGGNEQFF

size: -
V: TRBV6-5
D: -
J: TRBJ1-1
DNA: TGTGCCAGCAGAGAGGGGTCTGAAGCTTTCTTT
CDR3: CASREGSEAFF

size: -
V: TRBV4-1
D: TRBD2
J: TRBJ2-3
DNA: TGCGCCAGCAGCCAAGGGCTGACGAGCGGGGGGGCCGTCGGTACGCAGTATTTT
CDR3: CASSQGLTSGGAVGTQYF

size: -
V: TRBV5-1
D: -
J: TRBJ2-7
DNA: TGCGCCAGCAGCCCTAGGACAGATCGAGCCCCATACGAGCAGTACTTC
CDR3: CASSPRTDRAPYEQYF

size: -
V: TRBV7-9
D: TRBD1
J: TRBJ1-1
DNA: TGTGCCAGCAGCCCGGGACAGGGGGCGAGGGACACTGAAGCTTTCTTT
CDR3: CASSPGQGARDTEAFF

size: -
V: TRBV7-6
D: -
J: TRBJ2-7
DNA: TGTGCCAGCAGCGACTCGGACAGTCTTGGCTACGAGCAGTACTTC
CDR3: CASSDSDSLGYEQYF

size: few
V: TRBV10-2
D: TRBD2
J: TRBJ2-7
DNA: TGCGCCAGCATAGCGGGGGGACAATACTACGAGCAGTACTTC
CDR3: CASIAGGQYYEQYF

size: many
V: TRBV2
D: -
J: TRBJ1-5
DNA: TGTGCCAGCAGTGAGGCGGGCAATCAGCCCCAGCATTTT
CDR3: CASSEAGNQPQHF

size: -
V: TRBV27
D: TRBD1
J: TRBJ1-1
DNA: TGTGCCAGCAGTTTATACAGGGGACCGAACACTGAAGCTTTCTTT
CDR3: CASSLYRGPNTEAFF

size: once
V: TRBV5-1
D: -
J: TRBJ1-1
DNA: TGCGCCAGCAGCTCGCCTAACCCCCGGGAGGTAACTGAAGCTTTCTTT
CDR3: CASSSPNPREVTEAFF

size: -
V: TRBV5-1
D: TRBD1
J: TRBJ1-2
DNA: TGCGCCAGCAGGCCTGACAGGGGCGAGGGGTATGGCTACACCTTC
CDR3: CASRPDRGEGYGYTF

size: -
V: TRBV13
D: TRBD2
J: TRBJ2-7
DNA: TGTGCCAGCAGCTTATGGGCTAGCGGGGGGTTTCAAGAGCAGTACTTC
CDR3: CASSLWASGGFQEQYF

size: -
V: TRBV18
D: -
J: TRBJ1-2
DNA: TGTGCCAGCTCACCTCAGCCCAAACCCCCTGGCTACACCTTC
CDR3: CASSPQPKPPGYTF

size: once
V: TRBV2
D: -
J: TRBJ1-2
DNA: TGTGCCAGCAACGATGGAGTCGATGGCTACACCTTC
CDR3: CASNDGVDGYTF